Shown below are 2 T cell receptor beta chains from a single sample sequenced in a study of T cell responses to AZD1222 COVID-19 vaccine. Here immunoSEQ multiplex PCR was the method, and the copy in TCRdb shows in-frame clones only, minus some. This table has 95,000 to 150,000 clones, roughly 88% appearing once. The source was peripheral blood, collected on day 0 of MenACWY control vaccination. All receptors come from an adult in good health.

This clone was picked up one time. The rearrangement uses TRBV14 and TRBJ2-1; D gene ambiguous. CDR1 is SGHDN, CDR2 FVKESK, per germline. Between the trimmed V and J ends, which lost 6 bases and 4 bases, there was a span of 19 bases. This CDR3 has 16 residues. The CDR3 DNA is TGTGCCAGCAGTGCGTATTTGACGGGCGGATACAATGAGCAGTTCTTC. Protein product: CASSAYLTGGYNEQFF.

The genes are TRBV19 and TRBJ1-2; TRBD1 matches at 7 bases. The CDR3 consists of 13 residues. Germline lookup yields CDR1 LNHDA and CDR2 SQIVND (reference sequence). After removal of 6 bases from V and 3 bases from J, the junction contained 4 bases not matched to a gene. Here the CDR3 DNA reads TGTGCCAGTAGACCGACAGGGCACTATGGCTACACCTTC. Its protein is CASRPTGHYGYTF.